This T cell receptor (beta chain) was sequenced during a study of cytomegalovirus exposure and HLA in healthy donors. The PCR made use of 60 Vbeta and 13 Jbeta primers. TCRdb's copy holds only in-frame clones and misses some; the assay was immunoSEQ multiplex PCR. The sample holds 120,000 to 150,000 clones; around 90% are singletons and the top ten take around 0.5%. V shed 2 bases and J shed 2 bases, with 11 bases lying between them. Germline CDR1 is SGHRS and CDR2 is YFSETQ. The CDR3 loop spans 14 amino acids. The sample taken for sequencing was PBMCs. V and J are TRBV5-1 and TRBJ2-7; possibly TRBD1 for D (5 bases). The TCR originated in a woman aged 40 to 50 in good health and CMV-seronegative. The CDR3 loop reads CASSFNIQAYEQYF. DNA of the CDR3: TGCGCCAGCAGCTTCAATATACAGGCCTACGAGCAGTACTTC.